The rows below give T cell receptor beta chains drawn from one sample of a study of cytomegalovirus exposure and HLA in healthy donors. The protocol was immunoSEQ multiplex PCR, while the TCRdb copy is restricted to in-frame clones and leaves out a portion. The table has under 150,000 clones, approximately 83% seen once. The source material was PBMCs. These receptors all come from a woman aged 40 to 50 in good health and CMV-seronegative. The CDR3 runs from the conserved cysteine through the conserved F or W. A D gene is named only where the DNA matches it firmly. The size of a clone is reported for some rows only, either as once, few or many, or as a class for expanded clones.

clone size	V gene	D gene	J gene	CDR3 protein	CDR3 DNA
-	TRBV9	-	TRBJ1-1	CASSLVGGAEAFF	TGTGCCAGCAGCCTTGTGGGGGGGGCTGAAGCTTTCTTT
-	TRBV5-5	-	TRBJ1-1	CASTTTWGGVSEAFF	TGTGCCAGCACGACAACGTGGGGGGGGGTGTCTGAAGCTTTCTTT
-	TRBV25-1	-	TRBJ2-4	CASSEYGGVAKNIQYF	TGTGCCAGCAGTGAATATGGCGGGGTAGCCAAAAACATTCAGTACTTC
-	TRBV5-5	-	TRBJ1-3	CASSQGFSGNTIYF	TGTGCCAGCAGCCAGGGGTTCTCTGGAAACACCATATATTTT
few	TRBV6-1	-	TRBJ1-4	CASSVFLNEKLFF	TGTGCCAGCAGTGTATTCCTGAATGAAAAACTGTTTTTT
-	TRBV10-3	TRBD1	TRBJ2-5	CAISPGTGDLETQYF	TGTGCCATCAGCCCCGGGACAGGGGATTTGGAGACCCAGTACTTC
-	TRBV27	TRBD1	TRBJ1-2	CASSPRDRSWAGYTF	TGTGCCAGCAGTCCCCGGGACAGGTCATGGGCGGGCTACACCTTC
few	TRBV29-1	TRBD2	TRBJ2-7	CSVELAGQRSYEQYF	TGCAGCGTCGAACTAGCGGGACAGCGTTCCTACGAGCAGTACTTC
-	TRBV19	TRBD2	TRBJ2-2	CASSWTSGAGELFF	TGTGCCAGTAGTTGGACTAGCGGCGCCGGGGAGCTGTTTTTT
-	TRBV28	-	TRBJ2-7	CASSSPLRSTYEQYF	TGTGCCAGCAGCTCACCTTTGAGGAGTACCTACGAGCAGTACTTC
-	TRBV2	TRBD2	TRBJ2-1	CASSASTSGGGSEQFF	TGTGCCAGCAGTGCCTCGACTAGCGGTGGTGGTAGTGAGCAGTTCTTC
-	TRBV5-5	TRBD1	TRBJ2-7	CASSQQGSGREQYF	TGTGCCAGCAGCCAACAGGGGTCCGGGCGCGAGCAGTACTTC
-	TRBV27	-	TRBJ1-1	CASMGGGATEAFF	TGTGCCAGCATGGGGGGTGGAGCCACTGAAGCTTTCTTT
-	TRBV2	TRBD1	TRBJ1-5	CASTGQGGGQPQHF	TGTGCCAGCACTGGCCAGGGGGGCGGTCAGCCCCAGCATTTT
once	TRBV9	-	TRBJ2-1	CASSVRRGGIKNEQFF	TGTGCCAGCAGCGTAAGGAGGGGTGGTATTAAAAATGAGCAGTTCTTC
-	TRBV5-1	-	TRBJ1-6	CASSLSAGAQLLHF	TGCGCCAGCAGCTTGTCGGCAGGGGCCCAGCTCCTCCACTTT
-	TRBV7-9	-	TRBJ1-6	CASSLEGRNSPLHF	TGTGCCAGCAGCTTAGAGGGGCGGAATTCACCCCTCCACTTT
few	TRBV30	TRBD1	TRBJ1-1	CAWKYGDRGRREAFF	TGTGCCTGGAAATACGGGGACAGAGGAAGACGGGAAGCTTTCTTT
-	TRBV25-1	TRBD1	TRBJ1-1	CASTLTGGGRTEAFF	TGTGCCAGCACCCTGACAGGGGGAGGTAGGACTGAAGCTTTCTTT
-	TRBV9	TRBD1	TRBJ1-2	CASSVGGTGGYGYTF	TGTGCCAGCAGCGTAGGTGGGACAGGGGGATACGGCTACACCTTC
-	TRBV7-7	-	TRBJ1-1	CASSPTFGSAEAFF	TGTGCCAGCAGCCCAACTTTTGGGAGCGCTGAAGCTTTCTTT
once	TRBV2	TRBD1	TRBJ2-7	CASSEDDRGFWDEQYF	TGTGCCAGCAGTGAAGACGACAGGGGGTTTTGGGACGAGCAGTACTTC
-	TRBV5-1	-	TRBJ1-2	CASSSDTIGYTF	TGCGCCAGCAGCTCGGACACAATTGGCTACACCTTC
-	TRBV10-3	TRBD2	TRBJ2-1	CAISEGLAGGPQYNEQFF	TGTGCCATCAGTGAGGGTCTAGCGGGGGGCCCTCAATACAATGAGCAGTTCTTC
-	TRBV5-4	TRBD2	TRBJ2-5	CASSTGTSGGFGETQYF	TGTGCCAGCAGTACCGGGACTAGCGGGGGGTTTGGTGAGACCCAGTACTTC
-	TRBV11-2	-	TRBJ2-7	CASSLAGYTYEQYF	TGTGCCAGCAGCTTAGCAGGGTATACCTACGAGCAGTACTTC
few	TRBV10-3	-	TRBJ2-7	CAISDGGQVLYEQYF	TGTGCCATCAGTGATGGCGGGCAGGTGCTATACGAGCAGTACTTC
-	TRBV6-1	TRBD2	TRBJ2-7	CASRKVAGDSYEQYF	TGTGCCAGCAGGAAGGTAGCGGGAGACTCGTACGAGCAGTACTTC
-	TRBV1	-	TRBJ2-7	CTSSHPTSGIYEQYF	TGCACCAGCAGCCACCCCACTAGCGGGATTTACGAGCAGTACTTC
once	TRBV18	-	TRBJ1-3	CASSPLWTDSGNTIYF	TGTGCCAGCTCACCACTCTGGACAGACTCTGGAAACACCATATATTTT
-	TRBV19	TRBD1	TRBJ1-4	CASSMGTADNEKLFF	TGTGCCAGTAGTATGGGGACAGCCGATAATGAAAAACTGTTTTTT
-	TRBV7-6	-	TRBJ2-5	CASSFSVTASGETQYF	TGTGCCAGCAGCTTTTCGGTAACGGCGTCGGGGGAGACCCAGTACTTC
-	TRBV18	TRBD1	TRBJ1-2	CASSLPGQNGYTF	TGTGCCAGCTCACTCCCGGGACAGAATGGCTACACCTTC
once	TRBV4-1	TRBD1	TRBJ2-3	CASSPYRDRGTDTQYF	TGCGCCAGCAGCCCCTACCGGGACAGGGGCACAGATACGCAGTATTTT
-	TRBV7-8	TRBD2	TRBJ2-2	CASSLASGPNTGELFF	TGTGCCAGCAGCTTGGCTAGCGGCCCGAACACCGGGGAGCTGTTTTTT
few	TRBV11-2	TRBD1	TRBJ1-5	CASSSIRGINQPQHF	TGTGCCAGCAGCTCCATCAGGGGGATCAATCAGCCCCAGCATTTT
-	TRBV6-5	TRBD1	TRBJ1-2	CASSRDSYYGYTF	TGTGCCAGCAGTCGGGACAGCTACTATGGCTACACCTTC
-	TRBV4-1	-	TRBJ2-5	CASSQEIQKTQYF	TGTGCCAGCAGCCAAGAGATCCAGAAGACCCAGTACTTC
-	TRBV5-1	-	TRBJ2-7	CASSLGQSLGEQYF	TGCGCCAGCAGCTTGGGACAGAGTCTAGGGGAGCAGTACTTC
-	TRBV11-2	TRBD2	TRBJ2-7	CASSLGGSGISYEQYF	TGTGCCAGCAGCTTAGGGGGTAGCGGGATTTCCTACGAGCAGTACTTC
-	TRBV9	-	TRBJ2-1	CASSGDRRNNEQFF	TGTGCCAGCAGCGGCGACAGGAGGAACAATGAGCAGTTCTTC
-	TRBV11-2	-	TRBJ1-2	CASSLQRTDYGYTF	TGTGCCAGCAGCTTACAAAGGACAGACTATGGCTACACCTTC
-	TRBV4-1	TRBD1	TRBJ1-3	CASSQELKGQGAPTGNTIYF	TGCGCCAGCAGCCAAGAGTTGAAAGGACAGGGGGCTCCTACTGGAAACACCATATATTTT
-	TRBV10-3	TRBD1	TRBJ2-7	CAIKGQGLDEQYF	TGTGCCATCAAGGGACAGGGGCTGGACGAGCAGTACTTC
-	TRBV5-4	TRBD2	TRBJ2-3	CASSLVLAADRTQYF	TGTGCCAGCAGCTTGGTGCTAGCGGCGGACCGAACGCAGTATTTT
-	TRBV5-1	TRBD2	TRBJ2-1	CASSLGLAGADEQFF	TGCGCCAGCAGCTTGGGACTAGCGGGCGCCGATGAGCAGTTCTTC
-	TRBV7-9	TRBD1	TRBJ1-5	CSSSLGQAPDQPQHF	TGTTCCAGCAGCTTAGGACAGGCCCCTGATCAGCCCCAGCATTTT
once	TRBV27	-	TRBJ2-2	CASSTRWGEAGELFF	TGTGCCAGCAGCACCCGTTGGGGGGAGGCCGGGGAGCTGTTTTTT
-	TRBV10-1	TRBD1	TRBJ2-1	CASSPGTGLNEQFF	TGCGCCAGCAGTCCCGGGACAGGGCTCAATGAGCAGTTCTTC
-	TRBV10-3	-	TRBJ1-5	CAISDEGNQPQHF	TGTGCCATCAGTGACGAGGGTAATCAGCCCCAGCATTTT
-	TRBV5-1	-	TRBJ2-7	CASSLGGQPRFEQYF	TGCGCCAGCAGCTTGGGCGGACAGCCACGTTTTGAGCAGTACTTC
few	TRBV28	-	TRBJ1-2	CASSHKESRNYGYTF	TGTGCCAGCAGTCATAAAGAGTCCCGGAACTATGGCTACACCTTC
few	TRBV5-1	-	TRBJ1-1	CASSRGAPDRNTEAFF	TGCGCCAGCAGCAGGGGAGCCCCGGACAGGAACACTGAAGCTTTCTTT
-	TRBV2	-	TRBJ1-5	CASNFQEGQPQHF	TGTGCCAGCAACTTTCAGGAGGGTCAGCCCCAGCATTTT
-	TRBV5-1	-	TRBJ1-3	CASSTSGISGNTIYF	TGCGCCAGCAGCACTTCAGGGATCTCTGGAAACACCATATATTTT
-	TRBV6-1	TRBD1	TRBJ1-5	CASSSRQGVSGPQHF	TGTGCCAGCAGTTCCAGACAGGGAGTGTCTGGGCCCCAGCATTTT
-	TRBV6-4	-	TRBJ1-3	CASSEGGSGNTIYF	TGTGCCAGCAGTGAAGGAGGTTCTGGAAACACCATATATTTT
-	TRBV10-3	TRBD1	TRBJ1-1	CATLTGVGTEAFF	TGTGCCACCCTGACAGGGGTGGGCACTGAAGCTTTCTTT
-	TRBV14	TRBD1	TRBJ1-1	CASSDRTGGFTEAFF	TGTGCCAGCAGCGACCGGACAGGGGGTTTTACTGAAGCTTTCTTT
-	TRBV4-1	TRBD1	TRBJ1-4	CASSPTGEGIEEFF	TGCGCCAGCAGCCCGACAGGGGAAGGGATAGAGGAGTTTTTT